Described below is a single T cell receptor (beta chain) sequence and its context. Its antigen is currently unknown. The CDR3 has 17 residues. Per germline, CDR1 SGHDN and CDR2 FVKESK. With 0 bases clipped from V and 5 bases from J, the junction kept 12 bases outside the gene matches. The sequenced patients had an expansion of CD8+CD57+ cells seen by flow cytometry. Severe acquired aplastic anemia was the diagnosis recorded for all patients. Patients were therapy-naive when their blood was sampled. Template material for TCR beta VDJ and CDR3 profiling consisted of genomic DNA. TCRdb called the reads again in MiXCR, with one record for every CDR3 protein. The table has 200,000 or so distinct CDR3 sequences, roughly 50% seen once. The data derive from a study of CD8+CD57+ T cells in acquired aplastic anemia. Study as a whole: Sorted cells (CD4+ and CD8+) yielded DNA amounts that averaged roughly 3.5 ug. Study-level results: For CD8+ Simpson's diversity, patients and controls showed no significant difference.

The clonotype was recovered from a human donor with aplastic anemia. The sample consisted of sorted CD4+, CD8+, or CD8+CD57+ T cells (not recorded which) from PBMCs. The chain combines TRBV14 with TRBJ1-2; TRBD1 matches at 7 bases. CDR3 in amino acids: CASSQDQWDRVLYGYTF. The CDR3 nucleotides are TGTGCCAGCAGCCAAGATCAATGGGACAGAGTACTATATGGCTACACCTTC.